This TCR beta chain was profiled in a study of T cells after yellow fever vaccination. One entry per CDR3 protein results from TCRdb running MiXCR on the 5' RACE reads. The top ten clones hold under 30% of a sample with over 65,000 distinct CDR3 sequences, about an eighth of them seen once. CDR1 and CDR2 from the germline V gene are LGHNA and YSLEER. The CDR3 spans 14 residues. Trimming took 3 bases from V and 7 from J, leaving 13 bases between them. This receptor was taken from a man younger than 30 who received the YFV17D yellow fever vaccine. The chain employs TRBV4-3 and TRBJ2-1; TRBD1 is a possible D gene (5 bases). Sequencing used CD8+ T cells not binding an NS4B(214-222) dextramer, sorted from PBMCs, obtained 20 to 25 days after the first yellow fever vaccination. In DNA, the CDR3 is TGCGCCAGCAGCCAGGATAGGGGTAATAATGAGCAGTTCTTC. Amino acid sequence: CASSQDRGNNEQFF.